This TCR beta chain was captured by sequencing in a study of OX40 agonist ivuxolimab in advanced cancers. For the study at large: It was ivuxolimab, an agonistic anti-OX40 (CD134) antibody, that patients were treated with. Study observations and caveats: Some patients without response likewise showed low normalized clonal expansion. Circulating CD4+ and CD8+ T cells showed clonal expansion by week 6 at 0.1 to 3.0 mg/kg.

Peripheral blood came from all dose cohorts at three timepoints. The assay was immunoSEQ multiplex PCR, and TCRdb's table has in-frame clones only and misses some. The sample yields roughly 62,000 clones, about 92% seen once. Notes on this clone: The target antigen is unknown.

The length of the CDR3 is 19 residues. The germline CDR1 and CDR2 sequences are SGHDT and YYEEEE. Between the trimmed V and J ends, which lost 0 bases and 5 bases, there was a span of 27 bases. Sequenced here: CD4+ or CD8+ T cells sorted from blood, sampled in a trial of the OX40 agonist ivuxolimab. The receptor was isolated from an adult with an advanced solid tumor such as melanoma, head and neck, liver or kidney cancer. This chain joins TRBV5-6 and TRBJ2-7; D call uncertain. The CDR3 region is CASSLESSWAENLYDEQYF. In DNA form, the CDR3 reads TGTGCCAGCAGCTTGGAAAGTAGTTGGGCAGAGAACCTTTATGACGAGCAGTACTTC.